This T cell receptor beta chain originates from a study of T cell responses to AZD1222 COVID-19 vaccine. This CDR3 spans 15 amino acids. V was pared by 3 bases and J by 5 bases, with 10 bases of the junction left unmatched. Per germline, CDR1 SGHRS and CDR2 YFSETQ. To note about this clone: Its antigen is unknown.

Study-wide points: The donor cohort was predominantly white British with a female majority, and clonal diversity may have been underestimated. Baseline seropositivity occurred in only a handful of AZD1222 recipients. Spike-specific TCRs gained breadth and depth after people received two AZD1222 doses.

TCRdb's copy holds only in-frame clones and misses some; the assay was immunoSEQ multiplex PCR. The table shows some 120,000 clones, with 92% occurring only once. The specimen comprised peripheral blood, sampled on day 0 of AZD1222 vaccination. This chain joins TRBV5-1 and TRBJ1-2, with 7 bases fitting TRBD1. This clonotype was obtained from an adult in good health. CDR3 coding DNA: TGCGCCAGCAGCTGGCTACCAGGGGGGAGTTATGGCTACACCTTC. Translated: CASSWLPGGSYGYTF. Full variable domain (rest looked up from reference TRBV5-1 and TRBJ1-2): KAGVTQTPRYLIKTRGQQVTLSCSPISGHRSVSWYQQTPGQGLQFLFEYFSETQRNKGNFPGRFSGRQFSNSRSEMNVSTLELGDSALYLCASSWLPGGSYGYTFGSGTRLTVV.